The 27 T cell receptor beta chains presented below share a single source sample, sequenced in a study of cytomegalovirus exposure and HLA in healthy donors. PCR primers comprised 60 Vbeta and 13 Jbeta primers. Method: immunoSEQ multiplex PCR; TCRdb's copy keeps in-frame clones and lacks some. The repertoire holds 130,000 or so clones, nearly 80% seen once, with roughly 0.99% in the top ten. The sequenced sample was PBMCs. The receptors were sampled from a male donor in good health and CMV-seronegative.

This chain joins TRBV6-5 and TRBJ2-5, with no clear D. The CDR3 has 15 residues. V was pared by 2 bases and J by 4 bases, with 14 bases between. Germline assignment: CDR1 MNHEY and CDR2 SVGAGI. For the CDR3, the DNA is TGTGCCAGCAGTTACCGGGTAGATCCAAGAGAGACCCAGTACTTC. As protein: CASSYRVDPRETQYF.

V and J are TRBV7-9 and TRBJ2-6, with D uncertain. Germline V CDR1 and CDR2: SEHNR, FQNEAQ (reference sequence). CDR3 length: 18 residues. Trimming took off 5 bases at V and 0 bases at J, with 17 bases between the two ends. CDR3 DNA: TGTGCCAGCAGCCTCGTCCCGGGTCCGTTCTCTGGGGCCAACGTCCTGACTTTC. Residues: CASSLVPGPFSGANVLTF.

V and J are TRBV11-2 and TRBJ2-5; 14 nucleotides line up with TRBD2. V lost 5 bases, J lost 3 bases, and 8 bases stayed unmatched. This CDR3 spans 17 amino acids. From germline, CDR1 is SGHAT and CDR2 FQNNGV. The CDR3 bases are TGTGCCAGCAGCCTTTGGACTAGCGGGGGGCGGGAAGAGACCCAGTACTTC. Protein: CASSLWTSGGREETQYF.

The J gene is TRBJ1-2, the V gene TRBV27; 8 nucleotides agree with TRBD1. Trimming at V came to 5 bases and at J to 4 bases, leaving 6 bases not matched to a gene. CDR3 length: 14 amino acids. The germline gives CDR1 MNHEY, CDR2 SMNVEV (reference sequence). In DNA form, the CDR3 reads TGTGCCAGCAGTCCCAGGGGGCGCCCCTATGGCTACACCTTC. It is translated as CASSPRGRPYGYTF.

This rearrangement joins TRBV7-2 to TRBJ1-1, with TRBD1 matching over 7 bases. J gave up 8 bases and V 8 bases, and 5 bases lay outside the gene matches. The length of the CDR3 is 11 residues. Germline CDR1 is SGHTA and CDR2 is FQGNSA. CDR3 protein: CASRQGDEAFF. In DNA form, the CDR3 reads TGTGCCAGCCGGCAGGGGGACGAAGCTTTCTTT.

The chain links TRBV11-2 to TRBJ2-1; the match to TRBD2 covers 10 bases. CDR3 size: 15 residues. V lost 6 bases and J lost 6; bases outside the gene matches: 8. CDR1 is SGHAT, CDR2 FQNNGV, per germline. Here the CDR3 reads CASRRAGGPVNEQFF. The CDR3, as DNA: TGTGCCAGCAGAAGAGCGGGGGGGCCGGTCAATGAGCAGTTCTTC.

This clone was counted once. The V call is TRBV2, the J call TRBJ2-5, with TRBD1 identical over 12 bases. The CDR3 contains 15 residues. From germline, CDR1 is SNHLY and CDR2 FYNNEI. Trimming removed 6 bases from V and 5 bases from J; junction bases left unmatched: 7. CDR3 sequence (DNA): TGTGCCAGCAGGCGGGGACAGGGGGCTAAGGAGACCCAGTACTTC. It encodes CASRRGQGAKETQYF.

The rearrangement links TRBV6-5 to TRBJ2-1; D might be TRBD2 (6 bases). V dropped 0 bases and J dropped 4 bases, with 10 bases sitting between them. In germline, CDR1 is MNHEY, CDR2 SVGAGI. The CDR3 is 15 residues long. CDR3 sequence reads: CASSYSAGLYNEQFF. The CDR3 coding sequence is TGTGCCAGCAGTTACTCGGCGGGGTTATACAATGAGCAGTTCTTC.

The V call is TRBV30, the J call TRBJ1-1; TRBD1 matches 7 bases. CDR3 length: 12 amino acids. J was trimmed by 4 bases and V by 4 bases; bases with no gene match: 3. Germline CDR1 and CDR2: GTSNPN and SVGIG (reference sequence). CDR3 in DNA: TGTGCCTGGACAGGGGGACCCACTGAAGCTTTCTTT. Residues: CAWTGGPTEAFF.

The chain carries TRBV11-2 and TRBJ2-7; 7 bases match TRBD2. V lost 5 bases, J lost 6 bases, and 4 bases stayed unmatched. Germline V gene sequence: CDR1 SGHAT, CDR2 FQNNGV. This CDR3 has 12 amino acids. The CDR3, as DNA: TGTGCCAGCAGCCATTCGGGAGGCGAGCAGTACTTC. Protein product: CASSHSGGEQYF.

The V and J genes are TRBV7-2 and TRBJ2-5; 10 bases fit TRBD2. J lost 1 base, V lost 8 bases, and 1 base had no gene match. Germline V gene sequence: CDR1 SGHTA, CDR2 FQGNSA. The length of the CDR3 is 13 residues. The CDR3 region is CASQRGGQETQYF. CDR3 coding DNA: TGTGCCAGCCAGCGGGGGGGCCAAGAGACCCAGTACTTC. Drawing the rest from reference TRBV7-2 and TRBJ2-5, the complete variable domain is GAGVSQSPSNKVTEKGKDVELRCDPISGHTALYWYRQSLGQGLEFLIYFQGNSAPDKSGLPSDRFSAERTGGSVSTLTIQRTQQEDSAVYLCASQRGGQETQYFGPGTRLLVL.

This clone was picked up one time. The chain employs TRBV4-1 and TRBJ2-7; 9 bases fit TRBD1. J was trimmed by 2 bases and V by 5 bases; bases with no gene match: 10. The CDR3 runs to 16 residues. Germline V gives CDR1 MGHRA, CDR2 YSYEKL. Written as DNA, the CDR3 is TGCGCCAGCAGCATGGACAGGGGACTCAGGACCTACGAGCAGTACTTC. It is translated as CASSMDRGLRTYEQYF.

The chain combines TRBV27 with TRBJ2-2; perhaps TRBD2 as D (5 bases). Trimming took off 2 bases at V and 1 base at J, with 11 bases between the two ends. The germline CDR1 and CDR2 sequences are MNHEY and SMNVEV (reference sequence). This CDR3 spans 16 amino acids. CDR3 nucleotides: TGTGCCAGCAGTTTAGTTCTGGGGAGGAACACCGGGGAGCTGTTTTTT. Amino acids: CASSLVLGRNTGELFF.

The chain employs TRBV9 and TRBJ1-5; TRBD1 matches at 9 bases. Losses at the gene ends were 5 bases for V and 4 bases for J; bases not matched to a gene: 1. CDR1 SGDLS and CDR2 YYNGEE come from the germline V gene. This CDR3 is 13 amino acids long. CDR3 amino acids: CASRQGANQPQHF. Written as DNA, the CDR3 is TGTGCCAGCAGACAGGGGGCAAATCAGCCCCAGCATTTT. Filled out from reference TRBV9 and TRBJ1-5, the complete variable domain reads DSGVTQTPKHLITATGQRVTLRCSPRSGDLSVYWYQQSLDQGLQFLIQYYNGEERAKGNILERFSAQQFPDLHSELNLSSLELGDSALYFCASRQGANQPQHFGDGTRLSIL.

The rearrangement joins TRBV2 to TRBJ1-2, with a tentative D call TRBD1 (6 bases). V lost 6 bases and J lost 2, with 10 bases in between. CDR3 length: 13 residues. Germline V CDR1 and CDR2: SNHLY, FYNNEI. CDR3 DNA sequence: TGTGCCAGCAGGGGGGACATAAACTATGGCTACACCTTC. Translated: CASRGDINYGYTF.

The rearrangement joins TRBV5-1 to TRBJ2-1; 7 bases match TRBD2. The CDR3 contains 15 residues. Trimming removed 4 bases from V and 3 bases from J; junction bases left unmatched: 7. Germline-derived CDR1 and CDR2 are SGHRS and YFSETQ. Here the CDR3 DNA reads TGCGCCAGCAGCCCAACGGGACTACTCTACAATGAGCAGTTCTTC. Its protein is CASSPTGLLYNEQFF.

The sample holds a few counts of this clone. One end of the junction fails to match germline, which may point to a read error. In DNA, the CDR3 is TGTGCTAGCAGCCACAGGCCGAATGAAAAACTGTTTTTT. It is translated as CASSHRPNEKLFF. V usage is TRBV7-7 and J usage is TRBJ1-4; D possibly corresponds to TRBD1 (5 bases). The CDR3 loop spans 13 amino acids. Looked up from germline, CDR1 is SSHAT and CDR2 is FNYEAQ (reference sequence).

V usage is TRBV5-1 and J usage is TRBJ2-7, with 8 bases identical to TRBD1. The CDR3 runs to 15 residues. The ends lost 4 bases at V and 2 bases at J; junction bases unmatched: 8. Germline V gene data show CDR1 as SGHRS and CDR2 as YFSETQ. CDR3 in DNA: TGCGCCAGCAGCGCGACGACAGGGGCGGCCTACGAGCAGTACTTC. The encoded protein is CASSATTGAAYEQYF.

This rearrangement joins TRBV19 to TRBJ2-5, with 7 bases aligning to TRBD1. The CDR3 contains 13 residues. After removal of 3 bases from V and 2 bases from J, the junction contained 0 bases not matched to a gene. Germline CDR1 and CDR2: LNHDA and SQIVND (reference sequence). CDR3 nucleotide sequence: TGTGCCAGTAGTATCAGGGGGCAAGAGACCCAGTACTTC. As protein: CASSIRGQETQYF.

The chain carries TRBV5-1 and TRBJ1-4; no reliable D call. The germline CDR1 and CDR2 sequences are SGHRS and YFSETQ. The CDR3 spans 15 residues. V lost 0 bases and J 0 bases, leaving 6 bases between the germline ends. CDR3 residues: CASSLASATNEKLFF. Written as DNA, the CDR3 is TGCGCCAGCAGCTTGGCGTCCGCAACTAATGAAAAACTGTTTTTT.

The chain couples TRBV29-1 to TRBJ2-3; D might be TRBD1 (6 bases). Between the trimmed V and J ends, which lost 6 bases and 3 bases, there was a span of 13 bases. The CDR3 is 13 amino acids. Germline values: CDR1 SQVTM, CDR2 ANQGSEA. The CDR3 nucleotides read TGCAGCGTCGGCGACAGGCGAACAGATACGCAGTATTTT. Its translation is CSVGDRRTDTQYF.

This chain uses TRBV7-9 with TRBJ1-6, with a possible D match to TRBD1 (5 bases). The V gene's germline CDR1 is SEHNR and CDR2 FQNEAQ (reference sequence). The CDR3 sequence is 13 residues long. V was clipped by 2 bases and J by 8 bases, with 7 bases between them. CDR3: CASSLWGDSPLHF. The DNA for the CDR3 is TGTGCCAGCAGCTTATGGGGCGATTCACCCCTCCACTTT.

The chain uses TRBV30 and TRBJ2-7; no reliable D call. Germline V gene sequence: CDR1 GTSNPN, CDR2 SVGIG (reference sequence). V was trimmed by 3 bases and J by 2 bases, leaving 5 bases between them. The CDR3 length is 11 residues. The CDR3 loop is CAWSSAYEQYF. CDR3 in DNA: TGTGCCTGGAGCAGCGCCTACGAGCAGTACTTC.

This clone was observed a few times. The CDR3 nucleotides read TGCGCCAGCAGCTTGGAACCGGGAATGGAAAAACTGTTTTTT. This sequence encodes CASSLEPGMEKLFF. The chain is built from TRBV5-1 and TRBJ1-4; no clear D. The CDR3 length is 14 residues. V lost 0 bases and J 8 bases, leaving 11 bases between the germline ends. CDR1 and CDR2 from the germline V gene are SGHRS and YFSETQ.

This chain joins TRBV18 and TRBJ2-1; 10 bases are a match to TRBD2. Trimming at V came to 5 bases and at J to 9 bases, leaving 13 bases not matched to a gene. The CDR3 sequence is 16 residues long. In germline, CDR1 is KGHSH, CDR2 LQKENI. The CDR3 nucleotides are TGTGCCAGCTCATCCCAAACTAGCGGGGAATCAGGTGAGCAGTTCTTC. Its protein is CASSSQTSGESGEQFF.

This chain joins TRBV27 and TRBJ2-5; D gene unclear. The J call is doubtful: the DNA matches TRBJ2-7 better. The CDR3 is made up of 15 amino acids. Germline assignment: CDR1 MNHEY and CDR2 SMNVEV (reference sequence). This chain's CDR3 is CASHRTRIPSYEQYF. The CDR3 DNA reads TGTGCCAGCCACCGTACCCGAATTCCCTCCTACGAGCAGTACTTC.

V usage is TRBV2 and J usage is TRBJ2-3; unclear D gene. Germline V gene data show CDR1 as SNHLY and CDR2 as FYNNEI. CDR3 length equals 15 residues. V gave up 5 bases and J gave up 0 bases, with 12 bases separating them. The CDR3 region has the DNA TGTGCCAGCAGTAAAGAGATGGCTAGCACAGATACGCAGTATTTT. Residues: CASSKEMASTDTQYF.